The clone carrying this TCR beta chain was seen at least ten times. Antigen unknown. These data belong to a study of T cell repertoires in cytomegalovirus infection. Study overall: An indication of both CMV infection and matching HLA type came from public TCR beta signatures.

Notes on the study in general: Cumulative frequency (of public TCR beta family members) identified carriers of CMV plus the relevant HLA. The ex vivo response was dominated by HLA-C-restricted CMV-specific TCR beta clonotypes.

CDR3 length: 14 amino acids. Germline assignment: CDR1 MDHEN and CDR2 SYDVKM. V shed 3 bases, J shed 1 base, and the junction held 0 bases outside the gene matches. Each CDR3 protein is one row after TCRdb ran MiXCR on the reads. Of roughly 130,000 distinct CDR3 sequences in the sample, roughly 9% were seen once. What was sequenced was PBMCs. This TCR was sampled from a human donor in good health (CMV status not recorded). Some clones in this sample may be carry-over from other donors' samples. The chain carries TRBV28 and TRBJ2-3, with 8 nucleotides matching TRBD2. The CDR3 DNA is TGTGCCAGCAGTTTGGGACTAGGCACAGATACGCAGTATTTT. Its translation is CASSLGLGTDTQYF.